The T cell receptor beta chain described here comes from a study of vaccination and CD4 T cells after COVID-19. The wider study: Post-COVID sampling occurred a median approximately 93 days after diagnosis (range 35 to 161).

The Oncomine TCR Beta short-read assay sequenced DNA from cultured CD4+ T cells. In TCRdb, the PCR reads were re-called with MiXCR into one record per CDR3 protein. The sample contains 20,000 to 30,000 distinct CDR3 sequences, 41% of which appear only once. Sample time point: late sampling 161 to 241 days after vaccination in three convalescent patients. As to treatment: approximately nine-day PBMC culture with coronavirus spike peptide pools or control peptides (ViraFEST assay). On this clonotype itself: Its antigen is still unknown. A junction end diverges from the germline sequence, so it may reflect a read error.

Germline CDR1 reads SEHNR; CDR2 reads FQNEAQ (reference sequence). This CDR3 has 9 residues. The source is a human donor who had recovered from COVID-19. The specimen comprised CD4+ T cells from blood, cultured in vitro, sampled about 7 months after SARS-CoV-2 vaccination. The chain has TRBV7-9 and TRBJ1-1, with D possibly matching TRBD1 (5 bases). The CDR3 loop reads CASSPSGVF. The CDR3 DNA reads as TGTGCCAGCAGCCCATCGGGGGTCTTT.